One T cell receptor beta chain is described in this entry. Its antigen is undetermined. This CDR3 comprises 13 residues. V lost 0 bases, J lost 5 bases, and 7 bases lay in between. In germline, CDR1 is SGHAT, CDR2 FQDESV (reference sequence). This record belongs to a study of cytomegalovirus exposure and HLA in healthy donors. About the research overall: The study's early data release held roughly 91 million unique TCRs from HLA-typed donors.

Overall study results and limits: It was approximately 160 TCR beta chains that were listed as cytomegalovirus-associated.

The PCR ran on 60 Vbeta and 13 Jbeta primers. Here immunoSEQ multiplex PCR was the method, and the copy in TCRdb shows in-frame clones only, minus some. The table has about 130,000 clones, 74% seen once; the top ten hold 4%. This chain joins TRBV11-1 and TRBJ1-2, with no clear D. The receptor was derived from a man between 40 and 49 years old in good health and CMV-seropositive. Sequenced: PBMCs. The CDR3 sequence: CASSLARGYGYTF. In nucleotides, the CDR3 is TGTGCCAGCAGCTTAGCGCGGGGTTATGGCTACACCTTC.